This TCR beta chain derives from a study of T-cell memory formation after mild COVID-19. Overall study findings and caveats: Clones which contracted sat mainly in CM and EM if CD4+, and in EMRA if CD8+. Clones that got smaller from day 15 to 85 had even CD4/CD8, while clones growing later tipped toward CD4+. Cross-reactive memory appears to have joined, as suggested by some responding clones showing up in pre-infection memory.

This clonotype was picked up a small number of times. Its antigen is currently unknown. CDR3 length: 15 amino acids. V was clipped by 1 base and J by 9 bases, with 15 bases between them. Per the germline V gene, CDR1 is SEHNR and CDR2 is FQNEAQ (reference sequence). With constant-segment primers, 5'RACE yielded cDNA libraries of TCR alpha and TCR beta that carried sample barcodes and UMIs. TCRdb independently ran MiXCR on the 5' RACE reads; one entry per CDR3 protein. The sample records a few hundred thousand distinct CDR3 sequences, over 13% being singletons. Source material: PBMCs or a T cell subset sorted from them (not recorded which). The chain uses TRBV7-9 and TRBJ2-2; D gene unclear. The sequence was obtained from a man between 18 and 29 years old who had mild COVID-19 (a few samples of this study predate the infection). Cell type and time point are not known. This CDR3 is CASSLDGSTGRELFF. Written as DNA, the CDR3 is TGTGCCAGCAGCTTAGACGGGTCAACCGGTAGGGAGCTGTTTTTT.